Following are 25 T cell receptor beta chains from one sample sequenced in a study of blood T cell repertoires in COVID-19. Profiling relied on immunoSEQ multiplex PCR, and the TCRdb table lists in-frame clones only, not all of them. The sample contains about 310,000 clones, approximately 87% of which appear only once. Sequencing was done on a sample of peripheral blood. The receptors were gathered from a woman aged 45-60 years who had recovered from COVID-19.

The rearrangement uses TRBV5-6 and TRBJ2-2; 8 bases are shared with TRBD2. The germline gives CDR1 SGHDT, CDR2 YYEEEE. The CDR3 contains 14 residues. The J segment lost 7 bases and the V segment lost 0 bases, leaving 2 bases of the junction unmatched. CDR3 sequence: CASSLAGGLGELFF. DNA of the CDR3: TGTGCCAGCAGCTTGGCGGGGGGGCTCGGGGAGCTGTTTTTT.

V usage is TRBV4-2 and J usage is TRBJ2-7, with D possibly being TRBD1 (6 bases). V lost 5 bases and J 3 bases, leaving 14 bases between the germline ends. This CDR3 contains 14 residues. Germline V CDR1 and CDR2: LGHNA, YNFKEQ. CDR3 sequence reads: CASSEWGHDYEQYF. CDR3 nucleotide sequence: TGTGCCAGCAGCGAGTGGGGGCACGACTACGAGCAGTACTTC.

CDR3 loop: CASSSSAIREQYF. The CDR3 DNA reads TGTGCCAGCAGTTCTAGCGCCATTCGCGAGCAGTACTTC. V is TRBV7-9 and J is TRBJ2-7; D is possibly TRBD2 (6 bases). The CDR3 runs to 13 residues. Germline V gene lookup returns CDR1 SEHNR and CDR2 FQNEAQ (reference sequence). The V end was cut by 6 bases, the J end by 6 bases, with 15 bases between.

A note on this clone: The same CDR3 can be traced to other DNA sequences in this sample. J is TRBJ1-4 and V is TRBV7-2, with 7 bases matching TRBD1. CDR3 length: 15 residues. Germline CDR1 SGHTA, CDR2 FQGNSA. The J segment lost 2 bases and the V segment lost 3 bases, leaving 3 bases of the junction unmatched. The DNA for the CDR3 is TGTGCCAGCAGCTTGACAGGGCCGACTAATGAAAAACTGTTTTTT. Residues: CASSLTGPTNEKLFF.

The chain combines TRBV4-3 with TRBJ1-2; D is possibly TRBD1 (5 bases). V lost 0 bases, J lost 4 bases, and 9 bases lay in between. In germline, CDR1 is LGHNA, CDR2 YSLEER. The CDR3 is 14 amino acids. The CDR3 is CASSQDAGPYGYTF. The DNA of the CDR3 is TGCGCCAGCAGCCAAGACGCAGGGCCCTATGGCTACACCTTC.

This clone was seen just once. This chain's CDR3 is CASSFPFGGITYEQYF. CDR3 nucleotide sequence: TGTGCCAGCAGTTTCCCTTTTGGGGGGATTACCTACGAGCAGTACTTC. The chain employs TRBV6-2 or TRBV6-3 and TRBJ2-7; perhaps TRBD2 as D (6 bases). There are 16 residues in the CDR3. The V end lost 4 bases, the J end lost 2 bases, and 18 bases lay between the germline ends. The germline V gene encodes CDR1 MNHEY and CDR2 SVGEGT.

The chain carries TRBV5-6 and TRBJ1-1; possible D gene TRBD1, 6 bases. The CDR3 spans 13 residues. CDR1 is SGHDT and CDR2 is YYEEEE in the germline V gene. Trimming removed 5 bases from V and 4 bases from J, with 12 bases in between. The DNA of the CDR3 is TGTGCCAGCAGGAGGACAGCCATCACTGAAGCTTTCTTT. Protein sequence: CASRRTAITEAFF.

The V gene is TRBV19, the J gene TRBJ2-7; D may be TRBD2 (6 bases). Germline V CDR1 and CDR2: LNHDA, SQIVND (reference sequence). This CDR3 spans 14 amino acids. Trimming cost V 4 bases and J 2 bases, with 12 bases left between them. CDR3 coding DNA: TGTGCCAGTAGTACAAGACTAGAAACCTACGAGCAGTACTTC. It yields the protein CASSTRLETYEQYF. Full variable domain (remainder filled in from reference TRBV19 and TRBJ2-7): DGGITQSPKYLFRKEGQNVTLSCEQNLNHDAMYWYRQDPGQGLRLIYYSQIVNDFQKGDIAEGYSVSREKKESFPLTVTSAQKNPTAFYLCASSTRLETYEQYFGPGTRLTVT.

The rearrangement links TRBV3-1 (or the pseudogene TRBV3-2) to TRBJ2-3; no reliable D call. CDR1 is LGHDT and CDR2 is YNNKEL in the germline V gene (reference sequence). The V end was cut by 4 bases, the J end by 4 bases, with 9 bases between. The CDR3 totals 13 residues. The CDR3 sequence is CASSPGYADTQYF. CDR3 bases: TGTGCCAGCAGCCCGGGTTACGCAGATACGCAGTATTTT.

This chain joins TRBV29-1 and TRBJ2-1, with TRBD1 matching 9 bases. This CDR3 is built from 14 residues. The junction had 6 bases not matched to a gene; V was cut back by 4 bases and J by 5 bases. CDR1 is SQVTM and CDR2 is ANQGSEA in the germline V gene. The CDR3: CSVVNGQGNNEQFF. DNA of the CDR3: TGCAGCGTTGTGAACGGACAGGGGAACAATGAGCAGTTCTTC.

This clone was seen only a few times. Here the CDR3 DNA reads TGTGCCAGCAGCGTAGGACAGGCCGGGGAGCTGTTTTTT. As protein: CASSVGQAGELFF. The chain uses TRBV7-3 and TRBJ2-2; 7 nucleotides align to TRBD1. Germline V CDR1 and CDR2: SGHTA, FQGTGA. The CDR3 has 13 residues. V lost 5 bases, J lost 6 bases, and 3 bases stayed unmatched.

This chain links TRBV7-2 with TRBJ2-2; 11 bases are shared with TRBD2. The CDR3 length is 14 residues. V shed 7 bases, J shed 7 bases, and the junction held 5 bases outside the gene matches. The germline V gene encodes CDR1 SGHTA and CDR2 FQGNSA. In nucleotides, the CDR3 is TGTGCCAGCACCGCGACTAGCGGGAACGGGGAGCTGTTTTTT. This sequence encodes CASTATSGNGELFF.

CDR3 nucleotide sequence: TGTGCCAGCAGTTTGGTCCCGGGGGGCAATCAGCCCCAGCATTTT. As protein: CASSLVPGGNQPQHF. The chain links TRBV27 to TRBJ1-5, with D possibly being TRBD1 (5 bases). V lost 3 bases to trimming and J lost 2 bases, with 11 bases between them. The CDR3 is made up of 15 amino acids. Germline V lookup: CDR1 MNHEY, CDR2 SMNVEV (reference sequence).

This clone showed up just once. The chain is built from TRBV27 and TRBJ2-7; TRBD1 matches at 9 bases. Unmatched junction bases numbered 8, after V lost 5 bases and J lost 6 bases. Germline CDR1 MNHEY, CDR2 SMNVEV (reference sequence). This CDR3 is 14 amino acids long. Here the CDR3 reads CASSLGTGFPEQYF. CDR3 nucleotides: TGTGCCAGCAGTCTGGGGACAGGGTTTCCCGAGCAGTACTTC.

This clone was counted once. J is TRBJ1-3 and V is TRBV7-2; a weak D match, TRBD1 (6 bases). CDR1 is SGHTA, CDR2 FQGNSA, per germline. V was shortened by 0 bases and J by 0 bases, with 9 bases between the two germline ends. The CDR3 has 16 residues. Here the CDR3 DNA reads TGTGCCAGCAGCTTAGCTGCAGGGGTCTCTGGAAACACCATATATTTT. This sequence encodes CASSLAAGVSGNTIYF.

This rearrangement joins TRBV5-1 to TRBJ2-5; D gene uncertain. The V and J ends lost 0 bases and 5 bases respectively, with 8 bases between them. CDR1 is SGHRS and CDR2 is YFSETQ in the germline V gene. The CDR3 extends over 13 amino acids. CDR3 sequence reads: CASSLGQSETQYF. CDR3 DNA: TGCGCCAGCAGCTTGGGTCAGTCGGAGACCCAGTACTTC.

The chain is built from TRBV19 and TRBJ2-5, with 12 bases matching TRBD2. The CDR3 is made up of 16 amino acids. Germline values: CDR1 LNHDA, CDR2 SQIVND (reference sequence). V shed 5 bases, J shed 5 bases, and the junction held 9 bases outside the gene matches. The CDR3 coding sequence is TGTGCCAGTAGTGCAGGACTAGCGGGGCCTTGGGAGACCCAGTACTTC. Translated: CASSAGLAGPWETQYF.

The chain couples TRBV4-3 to TRBJ2-1; tentative D call: TRBD2 (6 bases). The CDR3 runs 15 residues. Germline V CDR1 and CDR2: LGHNA, YSLEER. The V gene lost 0 bases and the J gene lost 12 bases, with 18 bases spanning the gap. CDR3 nucleotides: TGCGCCAGCAGCCAAGATTTTGCTAGCGTGTACTCGCAGTTCTTC. Translating gives CASSQDFASVYSQFF.

The rearrangement joins TRBV24-1 to TRBJ2-2; the D gene is possibly TRBD2 (5 bases). The V end was cut by 5 bases, the J end by 1 base, with 7 bases between. Germline lookup yields CDR1 KGHDR and CDR2 SFDVKD. This CDR3 comprises 14 residues. In DNA, the CDR3 is TGTGCCACCAGTGCGGGGATGAACACCGGGGAGCTGTTTTTT. As protein: CATSAGMNTGELFF.

V gene TRBV18 combines with J gene TRBJ1-1, with TRBD1 as a possible D gene (6 bases). V was shortened by 0 bases and J by 7 bases, with 9 bases between the two germline ends. The length of the CDR3 is 13 residues. Germline V gene lookup returns CDR1 KGHSH and CDR2 LQKENI. CDR3 coding DNA: TGTGCCAGCTCACCACCATGGGACAATGAAGCTTTCTTT. It encodes CASSPPWDNEAFF. The entire variable domain, with the rest obtained from reference TRBV18 and TRBJ1-1, is as follows: NAGVMQNPRHLVRRRGQEARLRCSPMKGHSHVYWYRQLPEEGLKFMVYLQKENIIDESGMPKERFSAEFPKEGPSILRIQQVVRGDSAAYFCASSPPWDNEAFFGQGTRLTVV.

The V call is TRBV9, the J call TRBJ1-3; D not certain. V shed 4 bases and J shed 4 bases, with 15 bases lying between them. Germline CDR1 is SGDLS and CDR2 is YYNGEE. The CDR3 has 15 amino acids. CDR3 region: CASSREEPFGNTIYF. In DNA form, the CDR3 reads TGTGCCAGCAGCAGGGAGGAGCCGTTCGGAAACACCATATATTTT.

The chain employs TRBV9 and TRBJ2-2; D remains ambiguous. The length of the CDR3 is 12 residues. Germline values: CDR1 SGDLS, CDR2 YYNGEE. V was clipped by 2 bases and J by 6 bases, with 5 bases between them. CDR3 in DNA: TGTGCCAGCAGCGTCTTTGCCGGGGAGCTGTTTTTT. It translates to CASSVFAGELFF.

The V and J genes are TRBV7-9 and TRBJ1-1, with TRBD1 matching 10 bases. V shed 1 base, J shed 1 base, and the junction held 3 bases outside the gene matches. This CDR3 has 16 amino acids. In germline, CDR1 is SEHNR, CDR2 FQNEAQ (reference sequence). The CDR3 nucleotides are TGTGCCAGCAGCTTAGAGACAGGGGGCGAGAACACTGAAGCTTTCTTT. It yields the protein CASSLETGGENTEAFF.

This rearrangement joins TRBV5-6 to TRBJ1-1; D is uncertain. Germline V gives CDR1 SGHDT, CDR2 YYEEEE. CDR3 size: 13 residues. The V end lost 4 bases, the J end lost 3 bases, and 10 bases lay between the germline ends. The chain's CDR3 is CASSLGVDTEAFF. The CDR3 nucleotides are TGTGCCAGCAGCCTCGGGGTGGACACTGAAGCTTTCTTT.

This chain links TRBV27 with TRBJ2-3, with 8 nucleotides matching TRBD2. The CDR3 is made up of 15 amino acids. V gave up 5 bases and J gave up 5 bases; unmatched junction bases: 9. Per germline, CDR1 MNHEY and CDR2 SMNVEV (reference sequence). This CDR3 reads CASSPALAGVDTQYF. Written as DNA, the CDR3 is TGTGCCAGCAGTCCCGCCCTAGCGGGCGTAGATACGCAGTATTTT.